The 31 T cell receptor beta chains given below trace back to one sample, sequenced in a study of blood T cell repertoires in COVID-19 (TCRdb year 2020). The method behind the library was the immunoSEQ multiplex PCR assay. What TCRdb holds here is the immuneACCESS table cut down to in-frame rearrangements. Part of the clones is not present; checked against another copy, under half of the missing clones reflect an unresolved V gene, and the others are unexplained. The sample table contains roughly 520,000 clones; only one count was recorded for roughly 90% of them. The leading ten clones occupy approximately 1.8% of the sample. The sample taken for sequencing was PBMCs or T cells enriched from blood (not recorded which). The receptor set was obtained from a woman aged 40 to 55 who had recovered from COVID-19.

V and J are TRBV13 and TRBJ2-7, with D perhaps matching TRBD2 (5 bases). Per germline, CDR1 PRHDT and CDR2 FYEKMQ (reference sequence). V was shortened by 5 bases and J by 2 bases, with 10 bases between the two germline ends. The CDR3 has 13 amino acids. CDR3 in amino acids: CASSVKGAYEQYF. The CDR3 region has the DNA TGTGCCAGCAGCGTGAAGGGAGCCTACGAGCAGTACTTC.

The CDR3 nucleotides are TGTGCCAGCAGTTCAAGACAGGGCGAGAATGAAAAACTGTTTTTT. Translating gives CASSSRQGENEKLFF. The rearrangement joins TRBV6-5 to TRBJ1-4; 7 positions match TRBD1. Germline lookup yields CDR1 MNHEY and CDR2 SVGAGI. The CDR3 contains 15 residues. J gave up 5 bases and V 4 bases, and 7 bases lay outside the gene matches.

The CDR3 reads CASSDAGNADTQYF. In nucleotides, the CDR3 is TGTGCCAGCAGTGATGCGGGAAACGCAGATACGCAGTATTTT. The rearrangement joins TRBV2 to TRBJ2-3, with D possibly TRBD2 on 6 matching bases. This CDR3 is 14 amino acids long. The V gene lost 3 bases and the J gene lost 4 bases, with 11 bases spanning the gap. Germline CDR1 reads SNHLY; CDR2 reads FYNNEI.

The genes are TRBV5-4 and TRBJ2-5; TRBD1 matches at 10 bases. CDR3 length equals 14 residues. Germline V lookup: CDR1 SGHNT, CDR2 YYREEE (reference sequence). V was pared by 2 bases and J by 5 bases, with 3 bases of the junction left unmatched. DNA for the CDR3: TGTGCCAGCAGCTTTGACAGGGGGCAGGAGACCCAGTACTTC. Its translation is CASSFDRGQETQYF.

This chain links TRBV7-8 with TRBJ1-1; no reliable D call. The CDR3 loop spans 13 amino acids. V gave up 5 bases and J gave up 4 bases, with 11 bases separating them. Germline V CDR1 and CDR2: SGHVS, FQNEAQ. This CDR3 is CASSLGRVTEAFF. In DNA form, the CDR3 reads TGTGCCAGCAGCCTAGGGCGGGTCACTGAAGCTTTCTTT.

Concerning this clone itself: One end of the junction fails to match germline, which may point to a read error. The gene calls are TRBV7-2 and TRBJ1-3; maybe TRBD1 (5 bases). CDR1 is SGHTA, CDR2 FQGNSA, per germline. This CDR3 region has 14 residues. The CDR3 sequence is CVSSPGISGNTIYF. Here the CDR3 DNA reads TGTGTCAGCAGCCCAGGGATCTCTGGAAACACCATATATTTT.

The chain couples TRBV7-9 to TRBJ2-7; weak D call: TRBD2 (5 bases). The CDR3 is made up of 14 amino acids. In germline, CDR1 is SEHNR, CDR2 FQNEAQ (reference sequence). Deletions cut 8 bases from V and 9 bases from J, with 23 bases between. Here the CDR3 reads CASGEGLSQFLQYF. Here the CDR3 DNA reads TGTGCCAGCGGAGAGGGCTTGTCTCAGTTCCTGCAGTACTTC.

The V and J genes are TRBV27 and TRBJ2-7, with 9 bases matching TRBD1. Looked up from germline, CDR1 is MNHEY and CDR2 is SMNVEV (reference sequence). The J segment lost 3 bases and the V segment lost 6 bases, leaving 6 bases of the junction unmatched. The length of the CDR3 is 14 residues. The CDR3 bases are TGTGCCAGCAGCCGCACGGGACAGGGCTACGAGCAGTACTTC. Protein: CASSRTGQGYEQYF.

The chain joins TRBV6-2 or TRBV6-3 to TRBJ2-1; D may be TRBD2 (6 bases). The germline V gene encodes CDR1 MNHEY and CDR2 SVGEGT. V was cut by 2 bases and J by 5 bases, with 13 bases left in between. The CDR3 sequence is 15 residues long. CDR3 amino acids: CASSYTRRDNNEQFF. CDR3 sequence (DNA): TGTGCCAGCAGTTACACTCGGCGGGATAACAATGAGCAGTTCTTC.

The chain uses TRBV10-3 and TRBJ1-3, with 8 bases matching TRBD1. The CDR3 totals 14 residues. V dropped 9 bases and J dropped 8; count of bases not matched to a gene: 12. Germline loops: CDR1 ENHRY, CDR2 SYGVKD. CDR3 protein: CAISPGRGRDTIYF. In nucleotides, the CDR3 is TGTGCCATTTCCCCGGGCAGGGGGCGGGACACCATATATTTT.

The rearrangement uses TRBV6-4 and TRBJ2-2, with D possibly being TRBD1 (7 bases). Looked up from germline, CDR1 is MRHNA and CDR2 is SNTAGT. This CDR3 has 19 residues. With 3 bases removed from V and 3 bases from J, the gap between germline ends came to 23 bases. In DNA form, the CDR3 reads TGTGCCAGCAGTGATTCTACCCTTGACAGGGAGGATTACACCGGGGAGCTGTTTTTT. It specifies CASSDSTLDREDYTGELFF.

This clone was observed a single time. The chain links TRBV4-1 to TRBJ2-4; no clear D. Between the trimmed V and J ends, which lost 2 bases and 1 base, there was a span of 15 bases. Germline V gene data show CDR1 as MGHRA and CDR2 as YSYEKL. This CDR3 is 17 amino acids long. CDR3: CASSQPPFDRAKNIQYF. The CDR3 region has the DNA TGCGCCAGCAGCCAACCTCCATTTGATCGGGCCAAAAACATTCAGTACTTC.

The V gene is TRBV28, the J gene TRBJ2-7, with 8 bases fitting TRBD2. There are 14 residues in the CDR3. V lost 11 bases, J lost 2 bases, and 11 bases stayed unmatched. Germline V gives CDR1 MDHEN, CDR2 SYDVKM. CDR3 loop: CAGGNSGTTYEQYF. The CDR3 DNA reads as TGTGCCGGAGGAAATAGCGGGACTACCTACGAGCAGTACTTC.

The gene calls are TRBV19 and TRBJ1-1; no firm D call. This CDR3 region has 15 residues. Trimming cost V 6 bases and J 0 bases, with 14 bases left between them. CDR1 and CDR2 from the germline V gene are LNHDA and SQIVND (reference sequence). This chain's CDR3 is CASRNQVTMNTEAFF. In nucleotides, the CDR3 is TGTGCCAGTAGGAATCAGGTTACCATGAACACTGAAGCTTTCTTT. Supplemented by reference TRBV19 and TRBJ1-1, the full variable domain reads DGGITQSPKYLFRKEGQNVTLSCEQNLNHDAMYWYRQDPGQGLRLIYYSQIVNDFQKGDIAEGYSVSREKKESFPLTVTSAQKNPTAFYLCASRNQVTMNTEAFFGQGTRLTVV.

The chain is built from TRBV21-1 and TRBJ1-2. TRBV21-1 represents a pseudogene. The CDR3 is made up of 17 amino acids. CDR3 sequence (DNA): TGTGCCAGCAAACCGCGGGGTAGGGTTATAGCTAACTATGGCTACACCTTC. This translates into CASKPRGRVIANYGYTF.

The chain carries TRBV6-5 and TRBJ1-3; D remains unclear. V dropped 2 bases and J dropped 3 bases, with 11 bases sitting between them. The CDR3 loop spans 15 amino acids. Germline V gene data show CDR1 as MNHEY and CDR2 as SVGAGI. CDR3 amino acids: CASSYDGGYGNTIYF. CDR3 DNA sequence: TGTGCCAGCAGTTACGACGGAGGCTATGGAAACACCATATATTTT.

The chain couples TRBV27 to TRBJ1-6; D is undetermined. Germline CDR1 and CDR2: MNHEY and SMNVEV (reference sequence). The V end was cut by 6 bases, the J end by 1 base, with 13 bases between. This CDR3 contains 16 residues. Written as DNA, the CDR3 is TGTGCCAGCAGCCCTTCGGGGTCGTCCTATAATTCACCCCTCCACTTT. Translation: CASSPSGSSYNSPLHF.

The V gene is TRBV5-1, the J gene TRBJ2-7; TRBD1 matches 11 bases. The trim removed 2 bases at V and 2 bases at J, leaving 3 bases unmatched. Germline V lookup: CDR1 SGHRS, CDR2 YFSETQ. CDR3 length: 15 residues. The CDR3 DNA is TGCGCCAGCAGCTTAATGGACAGGGGGCCCTACGAGCAGTACTTC. Translating it yields CASSLMDRGPYEQYF. The full variable domain, rest sourced from reference TRBV5-1 and TRBJ2-7, is KAGVTQTPRYLIKTRGQQVTLSCSPISGHRSVSWYQQTPGQGLQFLFEYFSETQRNKGNFPGRFSGRQFSNSRSEMNVSTLELGDSALYLCASSLMDRGPYEQYFGPGTRLTVT.

The J gene is TRBJ1-5, the V gene TRBV6-1, with D maybe TRBD1 (6 bases). The germline V gene encodes CDR1 MNHNS and CDR2 SASEGT. Deletions cut 3 bases from V and 7 bases from J, with 13 bases between. The CDR3 extends over 14 amino acids. The CDR3 region is CASSEFGGRQPQHF. CDR3 in DNA: TGTGCCAGCAGTGAGTTCGGGGGGCGGCAGCCCCAGCATTTT.

In nucleotides, the CDR3 is TGCGCCAGCAGCCAAGACAGGGGGCCGGTAACTGAAGCTTTCTTT. Translated: CASSQDRGPVTEAFF. The chain is built from TRBV5-1 and TRBJ1-1, with 10 bases lining up with TRBD1. V was pared by 4 bases and J by 5 bases, with 8 bases of the junction left unmatched. CDR1 and CDR2 from the germline V gene are SGHRS and YFSETQ. This CDR3 contains 15 residues.

The chain uses TRBV4-3 and TRBJ2-2, with a weak D call TRBD2 (5 bases). Trimming removed 1 base at V and 5 bases at J, with 11 bases between. This CDR3 contains 15 residues. Germline V gene data show CDR1 as LGHNA and CDR2 as YSLEER. Here the CDR3 reads CASSQVRVSTGELFF. As DNA, the CDR3 is TGCGCCAGCAGCCAAGTGAGGGTTTCGACCGGGGAGCTGTTTTTT.

The V gene is TRBV10-3, the J gene TRBJ2-7, with TRBD2 identical over 9 bases. Germline V gene data show CDR1 as ENHRY and CDR2 as SYGVKD. This CDR3 region has 16 residues. V was pared by 6 bases and J by 2 bases, with 11 bases of the junction left unmatched. CDR3 DNA: TGTGCCATCAGCCCGCGGGGGGGAGAGGGGGCCTACGAGCAGTACTTC. This sequence encodes CAISPRGGEGAYEQYF.

The rearrangement links TRBV4-1 to TRBJ1-5; 9 nucleotides match TRBD1. Germline values: CDR1 MGHRA, CDR2 YSYEKL. V dropped 4 bases and J dropped 11; count of bases not matched to a gene: 12. The CDR3 totals 15 residues. This CDR3 is CASSRITGGRSSQHF. DNA of the CDR3: TGCGCCAGCAGCCGAATTACAGGGGGCCGCTCCTCCCAGCATTTT.

This sequence joins TRBV19 and TRBJ1-2, with D maybe TRBD1 (6 bases). The CDR3 runs to 15 residues. V lost 3 bases, J lost 4 bases, and 15 bases lay in between. Looked up from germline, CDR1 is LNHDA and CDR2 is SQIVND (reference sequence). The CDR3 coding sequence is TGTGCCAGTAGTATCGGACAGAGAATCTTCTATGGCTACACCTTC. Amino acids: CASSIGQRIFYGYTF.

This clone was observed a few times. The chain joins TRBV6-5 to TRBJ1-5, with D possibly TRBD1 on 5 matching bases. In germline, CDR1 is MNHEY, CDR2 SVGAGI. V lost 5 bases, J lost 1 base, and 12 bases lay in between. This CDR3 is built from 15 residues. The DNA for the CDR3 is TGTGCCAGCAGTCCGGACACGTACAGCAATCAGCCCCAGCATTTT. Translated: CASSPDTYSNQPQHF.

The DNA of the CDR3 is TGTGCCAGCAGCTTACGACTTTCCTACAATGAGCAGTTCTTC. Translating gives CASSLRLSYNEQFF. The V gene is TRBV7-2, the J gene TRBJ2-1; D call uncertain. CDR3 length equals 14 residues. The germline V and J ends were trimmed by 2 bases and 1 base, with 6 bases remaining between them. In germline, CDR1 is SGHTA, CDR2 FQGNSA.

The chain has TRBV19 and TRBJ1-5, with D tentatively TRBD1 (6 bases). Germline V gives CDR1 LNHDA, CDR2 SQIVND (reference sequence). This CDR3 has 16 amino acids. The V and J ends lost 7 bases and 2 bases respectively, with 18 bases between them. The CDR3 loop is CASTPLGGVGNQPQHF. CDR3 DNA sequence: TGTGCCAGTACCCCGCTAGGGGGGGTCGGCAATCAGCCCCAGCATTTT.

The chain recombines TRBV18 with TRBJ2-7, with TRBD2 matching over 8 bases. V shed 0 bases, J shed 4 bases, and the junction held 8 bases outside the gene matches. CDR1 and CDR2 (germline): KGHSH, LQKENI. The CDR3 covers 16 residues. CDR3 sequence (DNA): TGTGCCAGCTCACCACCGGTGGGAGCGGGAGAGTACGAGCAGTACTTC. The encoded protein is CASSPPVGAGEYEQYF.

The chain links TRBV2 to TRBJ1-5; TRBD1 matches at 7 bases. The germline V gene has CDR1 SNHLY and CDR2 FYNNEI. CDR3 size: 15 residues. The V and J ends lost 7 bases and 2 bases, in that order; junction bases with no gene match: 8. The CDR3 nucleotides read TGTGCCAGCAAGGACAGGCCGAGCCGCAATCAGCCCCAGCATTTT. Translation gives CASKDRPSRNQPQHF.

This clone was counted a single time. The genes are TRBV4-3 and TRBJ1-2, with D perhaps TRBD1 (6 bases). The CDR3 sequence is 14 residues long. Per germline, CDR1 LGHNA and CDR2 YSLEER. Trimming took 0 bases from V and 4 from J, leaving 9 bases between them. Written as DNA, the CDR3 is TGCGCCAGCAGCCAAGAGAGGGGGGGCTATGGCTACACCTTC. The encoded protein is CASSQERGGYGYTF.

The chain has TRBV28 and TRBJ2-3, with 8 bases that match TRBD1. CDR3 length: 20 amino acids. Trimming removed 7 bases from V and 2 bases from J; junction bases left unmatched: 23. Germline CDR1 is MDHEN and CDR2 is SYDVKM. In DNA, the CDR3 is TGTGCCAGCATCTCAGCCCTGGGACAGGCGACTCCAGAGAACACAGATACGCAGTATTTT. Translating it yields CASISALGQATPENTDTQYF.